This entry concerns a single T cell receptor (beta chain). This entry is derived from a study of blood T cell repertoires in COVID-19. Data came from immunoSEQ multiplex PCR; TCRdb stores just in-frame clones and leaves some out. The repertoire holds a few hundred thousand clones, with approximately 91% as singletons. This TCR was sampled from a young adult with COVID-19, enrolled during active disease. Sequencing was performed on peripheral blood.

This CDR3 reads CASSLGAFQPQHF. The CDR3 DNA reads as TGTGCCAGCAGTTTGGGGGCGTTTCAGCCCCAGCATTTT. The V and J genes are TRBV27 and TRBJ1-5, with D possibly TRBD1 on 6 matching bases. The ends were cut back, 3 bases at V and 6 bases at J, with 9 bases in the middle. The CDR3 runs 13 residues. The germline gives CDR1 MNHEY, CDR2 SMNVEV (reference sequence).